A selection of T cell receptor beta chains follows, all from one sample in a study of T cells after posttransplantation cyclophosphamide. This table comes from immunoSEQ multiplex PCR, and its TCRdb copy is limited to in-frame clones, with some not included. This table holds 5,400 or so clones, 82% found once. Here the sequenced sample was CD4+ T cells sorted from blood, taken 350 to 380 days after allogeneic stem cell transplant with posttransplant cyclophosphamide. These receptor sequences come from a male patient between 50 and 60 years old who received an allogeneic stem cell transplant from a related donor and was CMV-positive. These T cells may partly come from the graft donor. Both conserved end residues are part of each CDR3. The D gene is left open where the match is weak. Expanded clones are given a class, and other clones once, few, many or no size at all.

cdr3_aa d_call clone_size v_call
CSVFRNSGQGKYEQYF TRBD1 . TRBV29-1
CASQGLAGVQETQYF TRBD2 once TRBV5-1
CASSSTDSEQYF . . TRBV5-1
CASSVGSGPSNYEQYF . . TRBV9
CASSYSGQSYNEQFF . . TRBV6-5
CASSGQGASYNEQFF TRBD1 . TRBV9
CASSNRVQPQHF . . TRBV19
CASGGLRRADTQYF . . TRBV2
CASSWATNIEAFF . . TRBV5-5
CASNQVPEGEQYF . . TRBV7-2
CASSPGQGYGYTF TRBD1 . TRBV7-9
CASTISSGANVLTF . . TRBV27
CASSLGASGGSYEQYF TRBD2 . TRBV5-4
CASSPDARRYNEQFF . once TRBV5-4
CASSRMTVYNEKLFF . . TRBV6-5
CSVEGIAGGDEQFF TRBD2 . TRBV29-1
CASSLGDRVGETQYF TRBD1 . TRBV5-1
CASSQGTPYYGYTF . . TRBV14
CASSRGGYEQYF . . TRBV11-2
CSVNSPSYEQYF . . TRBV29-1
CASSLGLGNYEQYF . . TRBV11-1
CASSLRLAGETQYF TRBD2 . TRBV27